The present entry profiles one T cell receptor beta chain with its context. The naive CD8 population came from CD45RO-negative cells selected for CCR7, without terminally differentiated effector memory CD45RA+ cells. Template for every sorted-subset replicate PCR totaled about 0.2 ug DNA, 30,000 to 35,000 T cell genomes. Assay: immunoSEQ multiplex PCR; the TCRdb copy retains only in-frame clones and omits some. The sample carries some 2,000,000 clones, approximately 95% recorded once. The CDR3 runs to 15 residues. Germline-derived CDR1 and CDR2 are MGHRA and YSYEKL. The ends were cut back, 4 bases at V and 1 base at J, with 10 bases in the middle. The data derive from a study of shared clonotypes between healthy human individuals. In the study overall: A couple of women and a few men aged 18 to 49 served as donors. Each donor's CD4 naive and CD4 memory cells filled three plates apiece, CD8 naive two, and CD8 memory one.

Sample: naive CD8+ T cells sorted from blood. This chain links TRBV4-1 with TRBJ2-2, with D uncertain. The receptor was derived from a man aged 18 to 35 in good health. The CDR3 DNA reads TGCGCCAGCAGCCTCCCAGGAGTGAACACCGGGGAGCTGTTTTTT. Encoded protein: CASSLPGVNTGELFF.